This TCR beta chain is from a study of T cell repertoires in cytomegalovirus infection. Overall study: TCR beta signatures that were public indicated CMV infection and matching HLA type.

With V trimmed by 5 bases and J by 1 base, 5 bases remained unmatched. This CDR3 contains 15 residues. In germline, CDR1 is SGHAT, CDR2 FQNNGV. Ten or more counts support this clonotype. In TCRdb, the reads were re-called with MiXCR into one record per CDR3 protein. The data show about 260,000 distinct CDR3 sequences, approximately 10% seen once. The V and J genes are TRBV11-2 and TRBJ1-1; 9 bases are a match to TRBD1. This receptor was taken from a human donor in good health (CMV status not recorded). Some clones in this sample may be carry-over from other donors' samples. Source material: PBMCs. The CDR3 DNA sequence: TGTGCCAGCAGCCATGGGACAGGGTGGAACACTGAAGCTTTCTTT. It codes for CASSHGTGWNTEAFF. The full variable domain, rest sourced from reference TRBV11-2 and TRBJ1-1, is EAGVAQSPRYKIIEKRQSVAFWCNPISGHATLYWYQQILGQGPKLLIQFQNNGVVDDSQLPKDRFSAERLKGVDSTLKIQPAKLEDSAVYLCASSHGTGWNTEAFFGQGTRLTVV.